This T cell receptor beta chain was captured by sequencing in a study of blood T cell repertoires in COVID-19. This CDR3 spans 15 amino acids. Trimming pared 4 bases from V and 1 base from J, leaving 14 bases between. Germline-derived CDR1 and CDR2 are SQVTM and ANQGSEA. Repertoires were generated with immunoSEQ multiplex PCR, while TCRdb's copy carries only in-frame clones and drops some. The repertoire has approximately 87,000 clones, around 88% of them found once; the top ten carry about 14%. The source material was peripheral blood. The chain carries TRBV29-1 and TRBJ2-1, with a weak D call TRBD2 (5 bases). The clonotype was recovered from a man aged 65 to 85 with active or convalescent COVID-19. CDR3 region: CSVGGGFNSYNEQFF. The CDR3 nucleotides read TGCAGCGTTGGAGGAGGTTTCAATTCCTACAATGAGCAGTTCTTC.